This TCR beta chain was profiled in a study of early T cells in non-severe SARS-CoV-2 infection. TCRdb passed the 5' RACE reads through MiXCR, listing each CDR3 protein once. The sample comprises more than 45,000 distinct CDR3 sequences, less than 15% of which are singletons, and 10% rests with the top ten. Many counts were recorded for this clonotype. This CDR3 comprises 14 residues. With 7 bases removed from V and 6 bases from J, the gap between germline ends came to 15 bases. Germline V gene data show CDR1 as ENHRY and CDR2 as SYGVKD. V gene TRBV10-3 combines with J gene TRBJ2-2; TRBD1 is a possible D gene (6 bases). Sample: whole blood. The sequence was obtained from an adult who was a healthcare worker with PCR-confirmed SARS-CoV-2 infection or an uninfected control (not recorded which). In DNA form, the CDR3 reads TGTGCCATCATGTCGGCAGGGGCATCCGGGGAGCTGTTTTTT. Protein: CAIMSAGASGELFF.